This T cell receptor (beta chain) was sequenced for a study of sequential checkpoint blockade in melanoma. By share, this clone counts as medium-sized. Method: immunoSEQ multiplex PCR; TCRdb's copy keeps in-frame clones and lacks some. The sample shows under 7,000 clones, 26% of them seen only once. Treatment reported: randomized to nivolumab then ipilimumab (arm A) or the reverse (arm B). The V gene's germline CDR1 is SGHNT and CDR2 YENEEA. The CDR3 consists of 15 residues. V dropped 2 bases and J dropped 0 bases, with 8 bases sitting between them. The receptor comes from a human donor with melanoma. The sequencing here drew on tumor tissue (inferred from file names), taken from a patient given nivolumab and ipilimumab in sequence. The chain combines TRBV11-3 with TRBJ2-1; D remains ambiguous. CDR3 residues: CASSLSSSSYNEQFF. CDR3 in DNA: TGTGCCAGCAGCTTATCCTCTAGCTCCTACAATGAGCAGTTCTTC.